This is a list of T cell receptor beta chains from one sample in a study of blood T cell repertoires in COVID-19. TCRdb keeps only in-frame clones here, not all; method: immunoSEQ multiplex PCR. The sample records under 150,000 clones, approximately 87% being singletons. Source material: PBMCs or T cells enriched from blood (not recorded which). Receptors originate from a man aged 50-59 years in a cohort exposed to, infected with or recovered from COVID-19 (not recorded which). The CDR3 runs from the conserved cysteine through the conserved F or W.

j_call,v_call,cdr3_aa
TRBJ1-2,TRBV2,CASTETAQGKRPYGYTF
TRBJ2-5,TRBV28,CASSLILGQGTETQYF
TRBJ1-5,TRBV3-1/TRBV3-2,CASSQGDSANQPQHF
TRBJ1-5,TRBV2,CASGGPLEPQHF
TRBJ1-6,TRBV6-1,CASSEAIQGRAPLHF
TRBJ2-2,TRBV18,CASSPSMAGGTGELFF
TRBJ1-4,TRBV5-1,CASSLGGAAEKLFF
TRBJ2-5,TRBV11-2,CASSLQGGREETQYF
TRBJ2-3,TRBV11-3,CASSSGLAPRTQYF
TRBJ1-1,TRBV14,CASSVGGRTNTEAFF
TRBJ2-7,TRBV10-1,CASSDPRQGPYEQYF
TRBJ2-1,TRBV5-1,CASSQQGASYNEQFF
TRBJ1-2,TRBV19,CASSTRQGTGSYGYTF
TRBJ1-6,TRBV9,CATRPGSIYNSPLHF
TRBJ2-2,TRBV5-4,CASSLQAGGAGELFF
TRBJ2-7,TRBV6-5,CASSYGQGSGYEQYF
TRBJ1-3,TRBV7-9,CASSPRRDTIYF
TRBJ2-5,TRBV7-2,CASSSTGDNQETQYF
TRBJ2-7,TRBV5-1,CASAIGTAYEQYF
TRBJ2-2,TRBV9,CASSVVGGVSGELFF
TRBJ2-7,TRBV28,CASGETTSSYEQYF
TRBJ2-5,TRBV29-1,CSVDRTETQYF
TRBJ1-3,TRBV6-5,CASSYSELGNTIYF
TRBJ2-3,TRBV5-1,CASSLVGGAITDTQYF
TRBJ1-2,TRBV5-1,CASSLEGADYGYTF
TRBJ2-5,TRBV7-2,CATSPGGGQETQYF
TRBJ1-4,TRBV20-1,CSAWGRDRLFF
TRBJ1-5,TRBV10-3,CAIGTTSGQPQHF
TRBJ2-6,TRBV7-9,CASSLWSSGANVLTF
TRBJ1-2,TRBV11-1,CASSRSRTGRDYGYTF
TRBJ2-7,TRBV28,CASERGQSTYEQYF
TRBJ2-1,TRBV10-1,CASSEETGVLNEQFF
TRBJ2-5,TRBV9,CASSHSWGRETQYF
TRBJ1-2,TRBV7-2,CASKGVYGYTF
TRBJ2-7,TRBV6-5,CASSYWTGGAEDEQYF
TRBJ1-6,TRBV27,CASSPDRSLYNSPLHF
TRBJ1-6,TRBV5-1,CASSLKGQGDSPLHF
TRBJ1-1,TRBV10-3,CATKPLETANTEAFF
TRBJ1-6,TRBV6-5,CASTTGSSYNSPLHF
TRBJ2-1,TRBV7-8,CASSIFHGGLDEQFF
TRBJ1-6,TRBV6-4,CASSDSSGVGSPLHF
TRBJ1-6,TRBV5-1,CASSLGVWGYSYNSPLHF
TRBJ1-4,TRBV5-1,CASSLATTNEKLFF
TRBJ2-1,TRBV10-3,CAIGPGSSYNEQFF
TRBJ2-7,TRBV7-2,CASSVPGTSGPSLEQYF